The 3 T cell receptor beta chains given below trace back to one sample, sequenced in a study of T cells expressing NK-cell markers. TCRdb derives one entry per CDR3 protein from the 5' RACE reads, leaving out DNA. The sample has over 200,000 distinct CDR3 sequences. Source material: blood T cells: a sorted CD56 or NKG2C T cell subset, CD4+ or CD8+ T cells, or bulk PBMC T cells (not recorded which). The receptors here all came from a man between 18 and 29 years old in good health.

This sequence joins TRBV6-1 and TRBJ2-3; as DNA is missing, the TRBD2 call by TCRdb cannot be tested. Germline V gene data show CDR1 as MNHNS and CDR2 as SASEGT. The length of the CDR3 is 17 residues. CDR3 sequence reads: CASRSSSGRGSTDTQYF.

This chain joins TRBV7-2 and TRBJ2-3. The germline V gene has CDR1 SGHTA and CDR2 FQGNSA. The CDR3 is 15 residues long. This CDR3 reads CASSFDGSSTDTQYF. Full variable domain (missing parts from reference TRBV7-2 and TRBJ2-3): GAGVSQSPSNKVTEKGKDVELRCDPISGHTALYWYRQSLGQGLEFLIYFQGNSAPDKSGLPSDRFSAERTGGSVSTLTIQRTQQEDSAVYLCASSFDGSSTDTQYFGPGTRLTVL.

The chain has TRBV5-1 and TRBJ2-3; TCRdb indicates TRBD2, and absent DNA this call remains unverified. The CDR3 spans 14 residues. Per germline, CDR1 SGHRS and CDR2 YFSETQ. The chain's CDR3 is CASSIAEVWDTQYF.